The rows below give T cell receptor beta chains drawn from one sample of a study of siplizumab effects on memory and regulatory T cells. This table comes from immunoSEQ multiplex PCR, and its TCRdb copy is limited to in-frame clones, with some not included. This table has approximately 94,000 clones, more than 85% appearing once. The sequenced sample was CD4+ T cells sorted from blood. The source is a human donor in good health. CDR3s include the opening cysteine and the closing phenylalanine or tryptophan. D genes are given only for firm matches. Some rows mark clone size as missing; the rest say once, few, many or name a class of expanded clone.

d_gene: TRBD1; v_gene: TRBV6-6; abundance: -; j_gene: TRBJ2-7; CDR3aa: CASSPRQGWMNEQYF; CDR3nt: TGTGCCAGCAGTCCGCGACAGGGCTGGATGAACGAGCAGTACTTC
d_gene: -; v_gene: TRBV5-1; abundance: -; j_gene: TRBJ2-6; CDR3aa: CASSLSRLVFSGANVLTF; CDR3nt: TGCGCCAGCAGCTTGTCGCGACTAGTTTTCTCTGGGGCCAACGTCCTGACTTTC
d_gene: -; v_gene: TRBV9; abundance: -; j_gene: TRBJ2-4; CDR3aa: CASSAAVGKNIQYF; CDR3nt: TGTGCCAGCAGCGCCGCCGTGGGCAAAAACATTCAGTACTTC
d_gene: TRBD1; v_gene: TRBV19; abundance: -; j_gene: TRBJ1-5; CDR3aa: CASSIRYRGKSNQPQHF; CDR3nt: TGTGCCAGTAGTATCAGATACAGGGGAAAATCCAATCAGCCCCAGCATTTT
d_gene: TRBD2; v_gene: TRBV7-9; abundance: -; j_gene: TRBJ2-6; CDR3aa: CASTRGGAGANVLTF; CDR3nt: TGTGCCAGCACCCGGGGAGGGGCTGGTGCCAACGTCCTGACTTTC
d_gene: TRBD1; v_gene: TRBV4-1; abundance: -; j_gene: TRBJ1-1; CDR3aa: CASSQQDREESEAFF; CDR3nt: TGCGCCAGCAGCCAACAGGACAGGGAAGAATCTGAAGCTTTCTTT
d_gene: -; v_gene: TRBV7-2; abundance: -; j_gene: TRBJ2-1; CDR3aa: CASSAIRHANEQFF; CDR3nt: TGTGCCAGCAGTGCTATACGGCACGCCAATGAGCAGTTCTTC
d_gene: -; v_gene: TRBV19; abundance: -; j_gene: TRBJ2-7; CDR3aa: CASSIGGGAGEQYF; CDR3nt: TGTGCCAGTAGTATTGGAGGGGGGGCGGGTGAGCAGTACTTC
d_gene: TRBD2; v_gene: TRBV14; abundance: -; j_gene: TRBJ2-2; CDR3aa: CASSQEWQRGDTGELFF; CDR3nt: TGTGCCAGCAGCCAAGAATGGCAGCGGGGGGACACCGGGGAGCTGTTTTTT
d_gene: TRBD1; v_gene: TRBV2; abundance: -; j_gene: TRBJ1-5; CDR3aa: CASTRDRFGNQPQHF; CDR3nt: TGTGCCAGCACTCGGGACAGGTTCGGCAATCAGCCCCAGCATTTT
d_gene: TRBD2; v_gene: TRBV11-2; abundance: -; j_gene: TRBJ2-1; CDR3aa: CASSFTSGFYNEQFF; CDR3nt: TGTGCCAGCAGCTTTACTAGCGGTTTTTACAATGAGCAGTTCTTC
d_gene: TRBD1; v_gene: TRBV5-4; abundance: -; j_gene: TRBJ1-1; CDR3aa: CASQPTGIGTEAFF; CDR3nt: TGTGCCAGCCAACCGACAGGGATTGGCACTGAAGCTTTCTTT
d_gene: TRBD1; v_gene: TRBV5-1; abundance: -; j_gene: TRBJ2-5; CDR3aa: CASSLSGQGQFETQYF; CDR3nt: TGCGCCAGCAGCTTGTCAGGACAGGGGCAGTTTGAGACCCAGTACTTC
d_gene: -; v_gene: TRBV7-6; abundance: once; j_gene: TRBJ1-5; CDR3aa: CASSLSPGDQPQHF; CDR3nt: TGTGCCAGCAGCTTATCGCCGGGGGACCAGCCCCAGCATTTT
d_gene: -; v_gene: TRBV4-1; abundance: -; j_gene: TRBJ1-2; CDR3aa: CASSQEWGNYGYTF; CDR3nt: TGCGCCAGCAGCCAAGAATGGGGTAACTATGGCTACACCTTC
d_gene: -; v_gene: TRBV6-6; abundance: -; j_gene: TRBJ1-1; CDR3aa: CASRRSGMNTEAFF; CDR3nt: TGTGCCAGCAGGAGATCGGGAATGAACACTGAAGCTTTCTTT
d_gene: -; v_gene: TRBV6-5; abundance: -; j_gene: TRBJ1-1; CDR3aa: CASSAPTGNTEAFF; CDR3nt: TGTGCCAGCAGTGCCCCGACAGGGAACACTGAAGCTTTCTTT
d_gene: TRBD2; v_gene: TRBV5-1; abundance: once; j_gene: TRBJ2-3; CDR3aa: CASSSMFGGAGTDTQYF; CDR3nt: TGCGCCAGCAGCTCCATGTTCGGGGGGGCGGGCACAGATACGCAGTATTTT
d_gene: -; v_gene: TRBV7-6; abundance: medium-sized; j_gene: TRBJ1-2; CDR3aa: CASSPMTDPNYGYTF; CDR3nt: TGTGCCAGCAGCCCGATGACCGACCCGAACTATGGCTACACCTTC
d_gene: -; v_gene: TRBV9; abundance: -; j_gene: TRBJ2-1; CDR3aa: CASSGPQGGVFF; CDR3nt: TGTGCCAGCAGCGGCCCGCAGGGGGGGGTTTTCTTC
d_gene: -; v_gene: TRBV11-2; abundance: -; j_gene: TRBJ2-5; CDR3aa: CASSRAILQETQYF; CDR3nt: TGTGCCAGCAGCCGGGCGATCCTCCAAGAGACCCAGTACTTC
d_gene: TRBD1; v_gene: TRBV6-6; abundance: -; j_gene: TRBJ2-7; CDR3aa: CASSSGTALFYEQYF; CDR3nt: TGTGCCAGCAGTTCAGGGACAGCTCTTTTCTACGAGCAGTACTTC
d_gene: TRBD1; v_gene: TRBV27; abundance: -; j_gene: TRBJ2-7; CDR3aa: CASSLRGQETYEQYF; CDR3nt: TGTGCCAGCAGTTTACGCGGACAGGAGACCTACGAGCAGTACTTC
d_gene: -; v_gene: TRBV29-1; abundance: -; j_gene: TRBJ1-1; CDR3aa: CSVKRNTEAFF; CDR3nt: TGCAGCGTAAAACGGAACACTGAAGCTTTCTTT
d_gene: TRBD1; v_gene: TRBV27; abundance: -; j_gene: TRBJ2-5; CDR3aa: CASSLQPGTGSQETQYF; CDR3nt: TGTGCCAGCAGTCTACAGCCCGGGACAGGAAGCCAAGAGACCCAGTACTTC
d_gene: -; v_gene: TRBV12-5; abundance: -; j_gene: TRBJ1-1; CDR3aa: CASGLVQETLGHYDTEAFF; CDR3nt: TGTGCTAGTGGTTTGGTACAAGAAACTTTAGGACATTATGACACTGAAGCTTTCTTT
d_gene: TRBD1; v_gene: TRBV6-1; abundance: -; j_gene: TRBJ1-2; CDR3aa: CASFQGGLGGYTF; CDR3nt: TGTGCCAGCTTTCAGGGGGGGCTTGGTGGCTACACCTTC
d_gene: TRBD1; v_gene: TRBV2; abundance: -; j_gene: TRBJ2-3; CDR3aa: CASSELRLGGKDTQYF; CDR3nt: TGTGCCAGCAGTGAATTGCGGTTAGGGGGCAAAGATACGCAGTATTTT
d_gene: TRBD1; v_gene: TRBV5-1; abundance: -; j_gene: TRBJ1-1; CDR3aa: CASSSRDRETEAFF; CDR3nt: TGCGCCAGCAGCTCCCGGGACAGGGAGACTGAAGCTTTCTTT
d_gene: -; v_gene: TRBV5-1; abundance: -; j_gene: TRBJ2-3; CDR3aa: CASSLGPTDTQYF; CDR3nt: TGCGCCAGCAGCTTGGGGCCCACAGATACGCAGTATTTT
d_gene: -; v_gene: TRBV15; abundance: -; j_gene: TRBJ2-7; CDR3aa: CATSRAWSYEQYF; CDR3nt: TGTGCCACCAGCAGGGCCTGGTCCTACGAGCAGTACTTC
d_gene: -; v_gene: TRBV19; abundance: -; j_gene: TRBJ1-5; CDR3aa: CASRDGRGQPQHF; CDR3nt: TGTGCCAGTCGGGACGGGAGGGGACAGCCCCAGCATTTT
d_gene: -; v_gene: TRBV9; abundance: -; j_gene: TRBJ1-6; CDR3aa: CASGQNNSPLHF; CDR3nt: TGTGCCAGCGGACAGAATAATTCACCCCTCCACTTT
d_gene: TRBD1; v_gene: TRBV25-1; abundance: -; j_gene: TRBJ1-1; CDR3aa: CATLGQGAGTEAFF; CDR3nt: TGTGCCACCCTGGGACAGGGTGCGGGGACTGAAGCTTTCTTT
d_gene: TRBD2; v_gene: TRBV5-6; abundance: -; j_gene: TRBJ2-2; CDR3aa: CASSPRSGGITGELFF; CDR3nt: TGTGCCAGCAGCCCGCGCAGCGGGGGAATCACCGGGGAGCTGTTTTTT
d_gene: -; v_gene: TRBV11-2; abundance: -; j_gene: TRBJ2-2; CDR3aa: CASSLDVGGELFF; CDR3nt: TGTGCCAGCAGCTTAGATGTCGGCGGGGAGCTGTTTTTT
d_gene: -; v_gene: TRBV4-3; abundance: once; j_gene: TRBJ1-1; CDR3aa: CASSHRAGYTEAFF; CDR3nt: TGCGCCAGCAGCCACAGGGCTGGTTACACTGAAGCTTTCTTT
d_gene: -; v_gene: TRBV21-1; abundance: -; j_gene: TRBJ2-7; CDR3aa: CASSCHPGQESYEQYF; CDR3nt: TGTGCCAGCAGCTGTCACCCGGGACAGGAGTCCTACGAGCAGTACTTC
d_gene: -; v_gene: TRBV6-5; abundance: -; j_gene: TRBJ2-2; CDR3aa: CASSYSTVNTGELFF; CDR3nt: TGTGCCAGCAGTTATTCGACAGTGAACACCGGGGAGCTGTTTTTT
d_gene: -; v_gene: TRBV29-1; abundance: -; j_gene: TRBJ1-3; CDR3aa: CSANRVGGNTIYF; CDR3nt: TGCAGCGCTAACAGGGTTGGAGGAAACACCATATATTTT
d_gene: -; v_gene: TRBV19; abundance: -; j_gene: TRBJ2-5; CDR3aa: CASSIAQETQYF; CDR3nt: TGTGCCAGTAGTATAGCTCAAGAGACCCAGTACTTC
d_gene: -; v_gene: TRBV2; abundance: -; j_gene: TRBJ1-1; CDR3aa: CARGGVRVGRTEAFF; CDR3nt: TGTGCCAGGGGAGGGGTGAGGGTCGGTCGCACTGAAGCTTTCTTT
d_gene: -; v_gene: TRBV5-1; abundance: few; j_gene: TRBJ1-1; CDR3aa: CASSLNTEAFF; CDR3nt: TGCGCCAGCAGCTTGAACACTGAAGCTTTCTTT
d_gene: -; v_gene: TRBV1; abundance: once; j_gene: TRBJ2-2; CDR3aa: CTSRNSVGTNTGELFF; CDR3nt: TGCACCAGCAGGAACTCAGTGGGGACGAACACCGGGGAGCTGTTTTTT
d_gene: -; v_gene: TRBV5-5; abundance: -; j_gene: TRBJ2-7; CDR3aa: CASSSSSLSYEQYF; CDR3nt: TGTGCCAGCAGCTCGTCGAGCCTCTCCTACGAGCAGTACTTC
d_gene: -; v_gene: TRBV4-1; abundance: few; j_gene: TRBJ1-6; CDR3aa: CASSLIREVEPLHF; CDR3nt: TGCGCCAGCAGCCTCATCCGGGAAGTTGAACCCCTCCACTTT
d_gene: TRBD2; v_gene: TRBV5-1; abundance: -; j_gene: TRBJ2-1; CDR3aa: CASTKTSGGADEQFF; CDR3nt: TGCGCCAGCACCAAAACTAGCGGGGGGGCCGATGAGCAGTTCTTC
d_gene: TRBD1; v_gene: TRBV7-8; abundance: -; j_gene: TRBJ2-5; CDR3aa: CASSFSGGVETQYF; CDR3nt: TGTGCCAGCAGCTTTTCAGGGGGCGTAGAGACCCAGTACTTC
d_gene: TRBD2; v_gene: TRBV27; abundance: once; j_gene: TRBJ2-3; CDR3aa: CASSFWAQSGGAADTQYF; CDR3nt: TGTGCCAGCAGTTTTTGGGCTCAAAGCGGGGGGGCCGCAGATACGCAGTATTTT
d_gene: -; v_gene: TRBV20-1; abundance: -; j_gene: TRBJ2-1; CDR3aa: CSARDVNEQFF; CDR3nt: TGCAGTGCTAGAGATGTCAATGAGCAGTTCTTC
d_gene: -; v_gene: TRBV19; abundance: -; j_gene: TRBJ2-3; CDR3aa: CASSIAGAGTDTQYF; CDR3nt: TGTGCCAGTAGTATAGCAGGGGCGGGCACAGATACGCAGTATTTT
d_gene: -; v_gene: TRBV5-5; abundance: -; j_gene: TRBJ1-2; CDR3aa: CASSLEQAGYGYTF; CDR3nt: TGTGCCAGCAGCTTGGAACAGGCCGGCTATGGCTACACCTTC
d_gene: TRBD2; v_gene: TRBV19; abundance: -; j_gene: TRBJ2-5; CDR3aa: CASRRTSGGAETQYF; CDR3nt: TGTGCCAGTAGGAGGACTAGCGGGGGGGCAGAGACCCAGTACTTC
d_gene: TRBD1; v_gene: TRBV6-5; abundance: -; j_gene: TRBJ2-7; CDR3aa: CASGEGASYEQYF; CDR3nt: TGTGCCAGCGGTGAGGGGGCGTCCTACGAGCAGTACTTC
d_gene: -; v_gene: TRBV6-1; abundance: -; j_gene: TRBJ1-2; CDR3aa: CATGEGPTSYGYTF; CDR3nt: TGTGCCACGGGGGAAGGTCCCACCTCCTATGGCTACACCTTC
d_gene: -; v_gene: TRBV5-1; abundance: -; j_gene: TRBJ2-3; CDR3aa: CASSLVSGFTDTQYF; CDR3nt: TGCGCCAGCAGCTTGGTATCCGGATTCACAGATACGCAGTATTTT
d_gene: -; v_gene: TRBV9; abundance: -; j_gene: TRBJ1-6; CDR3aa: CASSVVRGTNSPLHF; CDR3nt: TGTGCCAGCAGCGTAGTACGGGGGACGAACTCACCCCTCCACTTT